The clone carrying this TCR beta chain was detected only a few times. The antigen is undetermined. Here immunoSEQ multiplex PCR was the method, and the copy in TCRdb shows in-frame clones only, minus some. This sample has over 1,000 clones; 13% to 15% occur once, and the top ten carry more than 25%. This sample was taken from a study of T cells in localized non-small cell lung cancer. Overall study results and limits: Sequencing involved a lone tumor region, leaving heterogeneity possible. Highest T cell clonality was seen in uninvolved adjacent lung, surpassing that measured in tumor.

This CDR3 spans 14 amino acids. The V gene's germline CDR1 is SGHDN and CDR2 FVKESK. V lost 4 bases to trimming and J lost 10 bases, with 14 bases between them. The J gene is TRBJ1-6, the V gene TRBV14; TRBD1 might be the D (5 bases). The receptor comes from a male donor at least 60 years old with stage I lung adenocarcinoma. The material sequenced was normal lung tissue next to the tumor, taken before any cancer treatment. CDR3 amino acids: CASSPGQGDSPLHF. CDR3 DNA: TGTGCCAGCAGCCCAGGTCAGGGCGACTCACCCCTCCACTTT.